This TCR beta chain was identified in a study of radiation and T cells in renal cell carcinoma (dated by TCRdb to the early 2020s). For the wider study: The samples were drawn from a clinical trial, where primary renal cell carcinomas were treated with 15 Gy of stereotactic body radiation therapy and then removed by nephrectomy 4 weeks afterward. In total, roughly 53 samples underwent TCR beta sequencing: some 25 tumors plus 27 peripheral blood samples. A total of 3.5 million to 4.5 million unique CDR3 nucleotide sequences, encoding roughly 2.7 million unique CDR3 amino acid sequences, were found across all 50 or so samples. Broad study findings and their caveats: Top tumor clonotypes rose in blood from baseline to 2 weeks post-radiation, then contracted by 4 weeks, suggesting transient expansion of tumor-resident clones. Because pretreatment tumor biopsies were not available, the baseline intratumoral presence of clonotypes could not be determined. Effects of radiation dose or scheduling on the TCR repertoire could not be addressed with the single-armed trial design. Blood repertoire dynamics were not followed beyond 4 weeks after treatment.

What this sample's time point label stands for: blood 2 weeks post-SBRT. The treatment or condition label, read with the paper, signifies: 15 Gy SBRT to primary tumor, nephrectomy 4 weeks later. To follow tumor-enriched clonotypes, serial peripheral blood was collected from radiation-treated patients at baseline and at 2 weeks and 4 weeks after SBRT. Every patient's renal cell carcinoma showed clear cell pathology. Genomic DNA for TCR sequencing was prepared using the QIAamp DNA Blood Mini Kit (Qiagen). The analyses included just those samples that passed every quality control check. The immunoSEQ kit was used, according to the manufacturer's recommendations, to generate TCR beta libraries from genomic DNA. For library preparation, a first multiplex PCR was performed with proprietary primers, followed by a second PCR in which unique barcodes were added, and bead cleanups were performed after each round. A positive control reaction and a negative control reaction, both provided in the kit, were run with every batch of samples. The final libraries underwent checking on an Agilent 4200 TapeStation D1000 ScreenTape, volumetric pooling, and quantification by qPCR. Sequencing ran on an Illumina NextSeq500 with a MidOutput 150-cycle cartridge, using 156 Read1 and 15 Index1 cycles with kit custom primers. The pooled library was loaded at about 0.98 pM, with a 20% PhiX control spiked in. On the study's bioinformatics: Vendor-processed data were analyzed in R, and a clonotype was defined as all T cells sharing the same CDR3 nucleotide sequence. In the clone abundance analyses, frequencies in each sample were normalized to that sample's 10,000 most abundant clones. Public T cell clones, which averaged fewer than five per sample, were excluded before analysis. Tumor-enriched and baseline blood-enriched clonotypes were defined by at least a 32-fold difference in abundance between compartments. A beta-binomial differential abundance model was used to identify clonotypes that were expanded or contracted between blood time points. Similarity between tumor and blood repertoires was quantified using the Baroni-Urbani and Buser coefficient, and groups were compared with two-tailed Wilcoxon tests in R. In its TCRdb copy, this immuneACCESS table keeps in-frame sequences only and misses some clones. Where compared with another copy, unresolved V genes explain less than half of these, and the others have no known cause. That table gives V, J and clone size, and the DNA gave D and trimming. This sample is represented by roughly 130,000 clones; about 81% of them were singletons. Around 1.8% of the sample belongs to the ten largest clones.

This clone occurred a few times. The antigen it binds to is not known. No much larger clonotype is one base removed from it; base qualities were not supplied. The sequenced sample was blood, obtained from a patient whose treatment included radiotherapy and nephrectomy. This TCR was sampled from a woman in her sixties with renal cell carcinoma.

The DNA is as follows: TGCGCCAGCAGCTTGGCGGTACAGGGTGACACTGAAGCTTTCTTT. Protein translation: CASSLAVQGDTEAFF. The sequence links TRBV5-1 to TRBJ1-1; tentative D gene TRBD1, with 6 bases matching. The CDR3 measures 15 amino acids from cysteine to phenylalanine. Only the CDR3 DNA stays, 45 bases, in frame from base 1. V is pared back by 0 bases and J by 3 bases, with 12 bases lying between the germline termini. CDR1 is given as SGHRS and CDR2 as YFSETQ, both from the germline V gene.